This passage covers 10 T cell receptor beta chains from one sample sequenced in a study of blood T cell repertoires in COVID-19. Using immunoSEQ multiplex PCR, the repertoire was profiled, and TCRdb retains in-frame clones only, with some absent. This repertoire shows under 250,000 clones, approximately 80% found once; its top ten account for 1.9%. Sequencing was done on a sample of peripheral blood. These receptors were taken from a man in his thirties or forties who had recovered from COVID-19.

In nucleotides, the CDR3 is TGTGCCAGCAGCCGTGGGACTAGCGGGGGGGCTGGGGAGCAGTTCTTC. Translating it yields CASSRGTSGGAGEQFF. The chain is built from TRBV11-3 and TRBJ2-1; 16 bases are a match to TRBD2. Trimming at V came to 5 bases and at J to 10 bases, leaving 8 bases not matched to a gene. CDR3 length: 16 amino acids. Germline V gene sequence: CDR1 SGHNT, CDR2 YENEEA.

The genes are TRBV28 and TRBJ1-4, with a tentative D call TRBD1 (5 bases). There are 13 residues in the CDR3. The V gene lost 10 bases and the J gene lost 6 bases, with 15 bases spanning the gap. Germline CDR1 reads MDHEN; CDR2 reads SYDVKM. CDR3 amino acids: CATSDRWDEKLFF. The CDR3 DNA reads TGTGCCACCTCTGACAGATGGGATGAAAAACTGTTTTTT.

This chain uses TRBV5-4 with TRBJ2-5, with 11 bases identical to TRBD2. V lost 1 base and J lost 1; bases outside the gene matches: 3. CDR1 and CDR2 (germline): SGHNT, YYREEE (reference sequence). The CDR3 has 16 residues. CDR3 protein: CASSLLSGGAQETQYF. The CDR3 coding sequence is TGTGCCAGCAGCTTGCTTAGCGGGGGGGCCCAAGAGACCCAGTACTTC. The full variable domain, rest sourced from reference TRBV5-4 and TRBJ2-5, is ETGVTQSPTHLIKTRGQQVTLRCSSQSGHNTVSWYQQALGQGPQFIFQYYREEENGRGNFPPRFSGLQFPNYSSELNVNALELDDSALYLCASSLLSGGAQETQYFGPGTRLLVL.

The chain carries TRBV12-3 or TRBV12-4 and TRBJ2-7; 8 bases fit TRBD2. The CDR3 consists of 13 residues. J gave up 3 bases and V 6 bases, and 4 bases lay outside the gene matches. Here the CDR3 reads CASRRGGYYEQYF. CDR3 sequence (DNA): TGTGCCAGCAGACGGGGGGGCTACTACGAGCAGTACTTC.

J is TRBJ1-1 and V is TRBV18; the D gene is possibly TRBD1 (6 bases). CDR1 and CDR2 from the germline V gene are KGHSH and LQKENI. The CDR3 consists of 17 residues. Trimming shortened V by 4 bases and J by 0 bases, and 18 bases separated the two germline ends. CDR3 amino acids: CASSQGQSLFMNTEAFF. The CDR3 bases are TGTGCCAGCTCACAAGGACAGAGCCTTTTCATGAACACTGAAGCTTTCTTT.

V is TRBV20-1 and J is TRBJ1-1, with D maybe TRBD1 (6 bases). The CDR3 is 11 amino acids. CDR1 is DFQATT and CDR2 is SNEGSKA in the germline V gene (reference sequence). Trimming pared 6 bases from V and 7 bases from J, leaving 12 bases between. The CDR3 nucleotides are TGCAGTGCCCGAGGGGGGGATGAAGCTTTCTTT. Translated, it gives CSARGGDEAFF.

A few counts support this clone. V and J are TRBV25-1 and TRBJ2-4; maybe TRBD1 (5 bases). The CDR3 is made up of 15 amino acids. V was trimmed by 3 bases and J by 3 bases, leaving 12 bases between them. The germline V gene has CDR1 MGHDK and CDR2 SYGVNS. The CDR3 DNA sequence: TGTGCCAGCAGTGATGATGGGGCCATCAAAAACATTCAGTACTTC. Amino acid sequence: CASSDDGAIKNIQYF.

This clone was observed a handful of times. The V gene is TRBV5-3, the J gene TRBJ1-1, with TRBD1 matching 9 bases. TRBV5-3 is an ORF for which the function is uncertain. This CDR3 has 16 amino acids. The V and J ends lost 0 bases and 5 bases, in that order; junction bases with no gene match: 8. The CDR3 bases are TGTGCCAGAAGCTTGGACAGGGGGCAATCAGGAACTGAAGCTTTCTTT. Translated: CARSLDRGQSGTEAFF.

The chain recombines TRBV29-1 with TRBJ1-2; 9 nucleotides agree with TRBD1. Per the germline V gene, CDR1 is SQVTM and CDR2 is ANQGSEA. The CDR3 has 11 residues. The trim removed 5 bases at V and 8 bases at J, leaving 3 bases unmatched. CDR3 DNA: TGCAGCGTTACAGGGGGCCACGGCTACACCTTC. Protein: CSVTGGHGYTF.

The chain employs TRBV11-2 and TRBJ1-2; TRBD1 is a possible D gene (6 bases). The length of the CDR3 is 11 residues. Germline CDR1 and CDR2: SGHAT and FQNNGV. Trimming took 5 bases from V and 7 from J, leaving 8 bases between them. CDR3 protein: CASSGRGGYTF. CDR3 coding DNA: TGTGCCAGCAGCGGCAGGGGTGGCTACACCTTC.